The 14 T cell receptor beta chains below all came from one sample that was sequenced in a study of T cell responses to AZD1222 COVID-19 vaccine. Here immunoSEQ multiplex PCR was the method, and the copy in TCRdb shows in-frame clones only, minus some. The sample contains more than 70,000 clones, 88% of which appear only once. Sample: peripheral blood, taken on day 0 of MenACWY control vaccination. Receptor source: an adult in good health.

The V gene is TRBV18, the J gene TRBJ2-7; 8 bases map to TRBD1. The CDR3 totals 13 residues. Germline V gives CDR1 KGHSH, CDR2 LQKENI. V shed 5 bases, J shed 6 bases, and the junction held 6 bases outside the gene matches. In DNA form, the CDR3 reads TGTGCCAGCTCATCATCCGGGACAGGCGAGCAGTACTTC. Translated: CASSSSGTGEQYF.

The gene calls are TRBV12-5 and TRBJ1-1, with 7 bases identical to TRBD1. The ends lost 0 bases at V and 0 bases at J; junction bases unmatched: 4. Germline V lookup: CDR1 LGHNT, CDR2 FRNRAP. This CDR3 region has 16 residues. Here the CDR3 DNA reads TGTGCTAGTGGTTTGGTACTTGGGACAGTGAACACTGAAGCTTTCTTT. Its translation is CASGLVLGTVNTEAFF.

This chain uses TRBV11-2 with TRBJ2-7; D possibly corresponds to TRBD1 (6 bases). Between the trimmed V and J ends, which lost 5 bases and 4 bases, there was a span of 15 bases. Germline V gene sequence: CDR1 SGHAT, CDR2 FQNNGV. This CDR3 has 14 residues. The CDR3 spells CASSNSGTSYEQYF. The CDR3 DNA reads TGTGCCAGCAGCAATAGTGGGACATCGTACGAGCAGTACTTC. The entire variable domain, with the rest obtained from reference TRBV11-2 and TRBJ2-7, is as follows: EAGVAQSPRYKIIEKRQSVAFWCNPISGHATLYWYQQILGQGPKLLIQFQNNGVVDDSQLPKDRFSAERLKGVDSTLKIQPAKLEDSAVYLCASSNSGTSYEQYFGPGTRLTVT.

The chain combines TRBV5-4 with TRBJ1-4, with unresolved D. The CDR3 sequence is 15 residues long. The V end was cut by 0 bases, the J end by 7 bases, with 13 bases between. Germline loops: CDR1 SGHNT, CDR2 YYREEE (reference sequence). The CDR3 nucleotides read TGTGCCAGCAGCTTGGGGCGGGATGTGAGTGAAAAACTGTTTTTT. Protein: CASSLGRDVSEKLFF.

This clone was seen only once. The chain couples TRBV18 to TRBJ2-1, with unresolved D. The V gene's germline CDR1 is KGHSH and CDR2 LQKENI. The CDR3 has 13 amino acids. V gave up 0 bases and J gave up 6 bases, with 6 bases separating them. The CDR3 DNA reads TGTGCCAGCTCACCACCGCGGACCAATGAGCAGTTCTTC. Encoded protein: CASSPPRTNEQFF.

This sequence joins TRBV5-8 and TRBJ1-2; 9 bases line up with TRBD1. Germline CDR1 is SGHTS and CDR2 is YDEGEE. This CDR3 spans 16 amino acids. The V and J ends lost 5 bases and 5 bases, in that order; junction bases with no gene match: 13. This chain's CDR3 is CASRLPGQGASYGYTF. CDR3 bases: TGTGCCAGCAGGCTACCGGGACAGGGTGCGTCTTATGGCTACACCTTC. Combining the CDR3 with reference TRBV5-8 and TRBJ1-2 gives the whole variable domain EAGVTQSPTHLIKTRGQQATLRCSPISGHTSVYWYQQALGLGLQFLLWYDEGEERNRGNFPPRFSGRQFPNYSSELNVNALELEDSALYLCASRLPGQGASYGYTFGSGTRLTVV.

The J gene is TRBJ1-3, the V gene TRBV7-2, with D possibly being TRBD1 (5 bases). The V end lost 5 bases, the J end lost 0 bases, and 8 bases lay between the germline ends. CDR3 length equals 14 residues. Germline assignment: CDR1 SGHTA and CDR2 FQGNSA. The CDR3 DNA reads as TGTGCCAGCAGCCCCCAGGGCTCTGGAAACACCATATATTTT. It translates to CASSPQGSGNTIYF. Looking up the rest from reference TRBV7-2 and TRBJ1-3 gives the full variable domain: GAGVSQSPSNKVTEKGKDVELRCDPISGHTALYWYRQSLGQGLEFLIYFQGNSAPDKSGLPSDRFSAERTGGSVSTLTIQRTQQEDSAVYLCASSPQGSGNTIYFGEGSWLTVV.

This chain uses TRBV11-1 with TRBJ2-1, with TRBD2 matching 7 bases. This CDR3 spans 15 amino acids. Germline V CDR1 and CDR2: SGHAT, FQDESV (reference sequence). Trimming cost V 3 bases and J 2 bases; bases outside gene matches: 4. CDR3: CASSLVGRAYNEQFF. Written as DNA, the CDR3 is TGTGCCAGCAGCTTGGTGGGGAGGGCCTACAATGAGCAGTTCTTC.

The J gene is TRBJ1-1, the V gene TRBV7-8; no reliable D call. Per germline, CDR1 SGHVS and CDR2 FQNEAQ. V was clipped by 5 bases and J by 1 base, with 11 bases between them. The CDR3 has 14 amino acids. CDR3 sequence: CASSPVIWNTEAFF. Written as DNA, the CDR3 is TGTGCCAGCAGCCCCGTCATTTGGAACACTGAAGCTTTCTTT.

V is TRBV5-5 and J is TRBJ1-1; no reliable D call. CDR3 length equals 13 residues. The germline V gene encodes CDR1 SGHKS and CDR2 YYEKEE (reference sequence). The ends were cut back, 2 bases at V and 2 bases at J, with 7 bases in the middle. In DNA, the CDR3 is TGTGCCAGCAGCTTAAGAGCTAACACTGAAGCTTTCTTT. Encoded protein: CASSLRANTEAFF.

The CDR3 nucleotides read TGTGCCAGCAGCTTAGAGGGCTTGCCAGGGGGCATGAACACTGAAGCTTTCTTT. This gives the protein CASSLEGLPGGMNTEAFF. V and J are TRBV7-9 and TRBJ1-1; 8 bases match TRBD1. The CDR3 spans 18 residues. Per germline, CDR1 SEHNR and CDR2 FQNEAQ (reference sequence). The V gene end was trimmed by 1 base and the J gene end by 0 bases; junction bases not matched to a gene: 10.

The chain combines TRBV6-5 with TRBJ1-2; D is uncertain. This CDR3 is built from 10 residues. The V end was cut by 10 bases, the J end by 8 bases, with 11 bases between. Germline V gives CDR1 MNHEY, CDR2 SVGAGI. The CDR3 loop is CAIPGLGYTF. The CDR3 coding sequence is TGTGCCATCCCCGGCCTCGGCTACACCTTC.

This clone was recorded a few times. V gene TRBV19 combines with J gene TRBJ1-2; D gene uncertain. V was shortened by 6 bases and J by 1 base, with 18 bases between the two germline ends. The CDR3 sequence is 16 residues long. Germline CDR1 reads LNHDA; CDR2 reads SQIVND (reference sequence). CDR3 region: CASSPGRRTINYGYTF. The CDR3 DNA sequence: TGTGCCAGTAGCCCAGGTCGCCGGACGATTAACTATGGCTACACCTTC.

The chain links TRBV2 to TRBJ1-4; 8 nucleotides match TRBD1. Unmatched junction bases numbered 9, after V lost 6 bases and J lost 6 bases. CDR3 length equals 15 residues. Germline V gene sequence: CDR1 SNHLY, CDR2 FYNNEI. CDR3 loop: CASRSGQDRHEKLFF. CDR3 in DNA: TGTGCCAGCAGATCGGGACAGGACCGGCATGAAAAACTGTTTTTT.